The 6 T cell receptor beta chains in this list originate from one sample, sequenced in a study of identical twins. TCRdb redid the calling of the 5' RACE reads with MiXCR, one entry per CDR3 protein. The profile shows about 220,000 distinct CDR3 sequences, 7.5% of them singletons. Separately, the same data were catalogued under a study of yellow fever vaccine responses in identical twins.

The specimen was memory (CD45RO+) T cells sorted from blood. The origin of the receptors is a woman aged 18-29 years in good health.

This clonotype was counted many times. The rearrangement links TRBV12-3 or TRBV12-4 to TRBJ2-7, with TRBD2 matching 8 bases. This CDR3 has 13 amino acids. The V and J ends lost 3 bases and 3 bases, in that order; junction bases with no gene match: 1. The CDR3 spells CASSFGGGYEQYF. The CDR3 nucleotides read TGTGCCAGCAGTTTCGGGGGGGGCTACGAGCAGTACTTC.

This clonotype was observed a handful of times. The rearrangement joins TRBV10-3 to TRBJ2-3; 10 positions agree with TRBD2. Trimming removed 4 bases from V and 2 bases from J; junction bases left unmatched: 6. Germline V gives CDR1 ENHRY, CDR2 SYGVKD. There are 16 residues in the CDR3. The CDR3 sequence is CAISGLAGAHTDTQYF. As DNA, the CDR3 is TGTGCCATCAGTGGGCTAGCGGGGGCACACACAGATACGCAGTATTTT.

This clonotype was counted at least ten times. J is TRBJ2-7 and V is TRBV3-1; D possibly corresponds to TRBD2 (6 bases). V was cut by 4 bases and J by 2 bases, with 15 bases left in between. The CDR3 has 15 residues. Germline V lookup: CDR1 LGHDT, CDR2 YNNKEL (reference sequence). The CDR3 protein is CASSPLGTQAYEQYF. The CDR3, as DNA: TGTGCCAGCAGCCCCTTGGGGACTCAAGCCTACGAGCAGTACTTC.

This chain connects TRBV6-2 or TRBV6-3 to TRBJ2-1, with D unclear. The CDR3 runs 16 residues. Germline CDR1 and CDR2: MNHEY and SVGEGT. Trimming shortened V by 5 bases and J by 5 bases, and 19 bases separated the two germline ends. CDR3 loop: CASSQVLTGGHNEQFF. The CDR3 nucleotides are TGTGCCAGCAGTCAAGTTTTGACCGGTGGGCACAATGAGCAGTTCTTC.

A note on this clonotype: Relative to the germline gene, one junction end is altered; a read error may explain this. The chain recombines TRBV29-1 with TRBJ2-3; D is ambiguous. This CDR3 has 11 residues. The germline V gene has CDR1 SQVTM and CDR2 ANQGSEA. This CDR3 reads CTVSSSDTQYF. The CDR3 DNA reads as TGCACCGTTTCGAGCTCAGATACGCAGTATTTT.

J is TRBJ2-7 and V is TRBV20-1; 9 positions agree with TRBD2. CDR1 is DFQATT and CDR2 is SNEGSKA in the germline V gene (reference sequence). V shed 4 bases and J 7 bases; nucleotides not matched to a gene: 11. The CDR3 totals 14 residues. CDR3 coding DNA: TGCAGTGCTAACGTATTAAGCGGGGGGTCTGAGCAGTACTTC. The encoded protein is CSANVLSGGSEQYF.